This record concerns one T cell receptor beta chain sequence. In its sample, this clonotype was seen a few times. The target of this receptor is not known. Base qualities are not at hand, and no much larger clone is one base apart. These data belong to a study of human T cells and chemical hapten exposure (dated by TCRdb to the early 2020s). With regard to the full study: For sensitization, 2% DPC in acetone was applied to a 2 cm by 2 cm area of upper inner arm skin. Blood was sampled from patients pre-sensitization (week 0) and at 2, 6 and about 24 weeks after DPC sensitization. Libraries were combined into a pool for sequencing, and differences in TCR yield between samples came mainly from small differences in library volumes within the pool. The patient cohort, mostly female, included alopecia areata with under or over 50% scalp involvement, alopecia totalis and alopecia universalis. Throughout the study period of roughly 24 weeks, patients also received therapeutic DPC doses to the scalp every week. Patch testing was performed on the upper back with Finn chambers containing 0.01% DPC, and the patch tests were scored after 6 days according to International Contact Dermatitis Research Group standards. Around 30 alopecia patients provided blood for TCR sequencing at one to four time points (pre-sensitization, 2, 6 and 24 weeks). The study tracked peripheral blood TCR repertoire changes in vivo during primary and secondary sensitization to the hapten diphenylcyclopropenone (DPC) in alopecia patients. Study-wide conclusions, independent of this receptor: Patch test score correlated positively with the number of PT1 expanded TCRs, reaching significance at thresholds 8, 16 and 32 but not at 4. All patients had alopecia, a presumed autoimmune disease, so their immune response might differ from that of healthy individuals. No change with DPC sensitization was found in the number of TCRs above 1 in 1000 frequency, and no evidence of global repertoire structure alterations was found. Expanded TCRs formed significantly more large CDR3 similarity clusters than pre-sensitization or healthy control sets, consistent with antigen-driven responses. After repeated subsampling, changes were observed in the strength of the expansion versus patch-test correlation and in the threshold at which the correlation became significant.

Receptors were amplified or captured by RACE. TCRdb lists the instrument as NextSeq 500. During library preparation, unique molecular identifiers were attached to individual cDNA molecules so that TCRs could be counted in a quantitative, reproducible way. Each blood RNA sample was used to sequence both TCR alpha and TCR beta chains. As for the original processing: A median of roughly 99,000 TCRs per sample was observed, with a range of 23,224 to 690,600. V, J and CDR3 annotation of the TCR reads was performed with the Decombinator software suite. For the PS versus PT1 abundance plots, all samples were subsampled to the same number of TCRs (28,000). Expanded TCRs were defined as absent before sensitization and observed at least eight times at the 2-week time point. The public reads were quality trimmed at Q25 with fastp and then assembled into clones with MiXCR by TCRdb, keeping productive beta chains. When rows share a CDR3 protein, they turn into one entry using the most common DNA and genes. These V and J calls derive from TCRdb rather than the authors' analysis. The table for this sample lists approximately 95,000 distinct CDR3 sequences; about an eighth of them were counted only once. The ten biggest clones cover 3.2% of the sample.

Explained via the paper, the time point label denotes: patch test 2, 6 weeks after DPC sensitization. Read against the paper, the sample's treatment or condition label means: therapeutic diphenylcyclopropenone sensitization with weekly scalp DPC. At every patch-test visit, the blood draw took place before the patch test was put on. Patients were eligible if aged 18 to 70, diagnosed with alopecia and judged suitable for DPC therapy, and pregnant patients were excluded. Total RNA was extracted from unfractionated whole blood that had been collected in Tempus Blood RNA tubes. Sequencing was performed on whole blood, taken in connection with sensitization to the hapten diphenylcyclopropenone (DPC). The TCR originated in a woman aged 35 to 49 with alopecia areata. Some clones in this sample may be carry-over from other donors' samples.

The CDR3 has the sequence CASSPLGQGAKNIQYF. DNA sequence: TGTGCCAGCAGTCCCCTCGGACAGGGAGCCAAAAACATTCAGTACTTC. Rearrangement joined TRBV6-2 or TRBV6-3 to TRBJ2-4; TRBD1 lines up with 8 middle nucleotides. From the germline V gene, CDR1 is MNHEY and CDR2 is SVGEGT. The CDR3 runs 16 amino acids, cysteine and phenylalanine included. The DNA shown is the 48-base CDR3, in frame from base 1. For this chain, trimming is 5 bases at the V end and 0 bases at the J end, and the number of junction bases without a gene match is 6.